This TCR beta chain emerged from a study of neurological immune-mediated disorders. Each TCR transcript was tagged with a 10-nucleotide random UMI during 5'RACE. A single run covered 15-18 subjects with over 190 million TCR-beta sequences. MiXCR, run by TCRdb on the 5' RACE reads, gives a single entry per CDR3 protein. The sample contains some 37,000 distinct CDR3 sequences, 13% to 15% of which appear only once. Study results and caveats: HTLV-1-associated myelopathy had the most TCR clonal expansion, while multiple sclerosis had the least, a level that fell below healthy controls. CDR3 amino acid sequences found in expanded clones were never shared across subjects, suggesting private repertoires in all groups.

This clonotype showed up many times. The antigen is unknown. Sequencing was done on a sample of PBMCs. This TCR was recovered from a woman aged 50 to 60 with HTLV-1-associated myelopathy (HAM/TSP).

CDR3 bases: TGTGCCAGACAAGGAGGGACTAGCGGAGATACGCAGTATTTT. This translates into CARQGGTSGDTQYF. The rearrangement links TRBV2 to TRBJ2-3, with 11 bases identical to TRBD2. The germline gives CDR1 SNHLY, CDR2 FYNNEI. Trimming at V came to 9 bases and at J to 5 bases, leaving 7 bases not matched to a gene. CDR3 length: 14 residues.